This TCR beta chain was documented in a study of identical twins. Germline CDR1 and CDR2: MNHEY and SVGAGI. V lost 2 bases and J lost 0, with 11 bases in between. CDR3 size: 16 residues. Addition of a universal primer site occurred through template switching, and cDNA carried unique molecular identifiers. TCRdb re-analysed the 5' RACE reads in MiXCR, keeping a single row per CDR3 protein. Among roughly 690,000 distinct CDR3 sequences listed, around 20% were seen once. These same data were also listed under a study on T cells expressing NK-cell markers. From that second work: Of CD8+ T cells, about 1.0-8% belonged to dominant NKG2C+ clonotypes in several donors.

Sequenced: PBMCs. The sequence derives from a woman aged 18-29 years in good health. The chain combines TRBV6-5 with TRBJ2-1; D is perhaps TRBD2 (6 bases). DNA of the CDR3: TGTGCCAGCAGTTACGGGACTCCAAGCTCCTACAATGAGCAGTTCTTC. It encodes CASSYGTPSSYNEQFF.